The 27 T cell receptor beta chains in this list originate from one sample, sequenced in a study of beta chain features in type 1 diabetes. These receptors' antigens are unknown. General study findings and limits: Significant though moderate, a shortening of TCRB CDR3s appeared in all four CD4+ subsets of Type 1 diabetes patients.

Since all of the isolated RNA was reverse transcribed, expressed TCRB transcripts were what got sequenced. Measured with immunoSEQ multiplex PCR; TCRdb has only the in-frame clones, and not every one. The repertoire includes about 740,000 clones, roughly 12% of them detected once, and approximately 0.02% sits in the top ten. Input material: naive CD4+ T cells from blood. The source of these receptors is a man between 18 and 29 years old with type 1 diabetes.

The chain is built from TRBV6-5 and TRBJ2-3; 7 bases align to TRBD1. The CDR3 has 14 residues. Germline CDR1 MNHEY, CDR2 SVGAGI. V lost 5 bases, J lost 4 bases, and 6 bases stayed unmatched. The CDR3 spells CASSRDRYPDTQYF. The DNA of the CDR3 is TGTGCCAGCAGTCGGGACAGATACCCAGATACGCAGTATTTT.

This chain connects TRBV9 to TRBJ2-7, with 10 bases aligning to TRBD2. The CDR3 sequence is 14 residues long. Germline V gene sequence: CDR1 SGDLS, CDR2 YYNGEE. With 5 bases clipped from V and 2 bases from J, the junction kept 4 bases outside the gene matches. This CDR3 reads CASSELAGPYEQYF. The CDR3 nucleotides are TGTGCCAGCAGTGAACTAGCGGGGCCCTACGAGCAGTACTTC.

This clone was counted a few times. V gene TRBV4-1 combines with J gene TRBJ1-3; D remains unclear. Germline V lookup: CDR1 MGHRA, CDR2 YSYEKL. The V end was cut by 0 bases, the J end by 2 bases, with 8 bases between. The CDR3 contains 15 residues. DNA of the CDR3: TGCGCCAGCAGCCAAGAACGGACTGCTGGAAACACCATATATTTT. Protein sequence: CASSQERTAGNTIYF.

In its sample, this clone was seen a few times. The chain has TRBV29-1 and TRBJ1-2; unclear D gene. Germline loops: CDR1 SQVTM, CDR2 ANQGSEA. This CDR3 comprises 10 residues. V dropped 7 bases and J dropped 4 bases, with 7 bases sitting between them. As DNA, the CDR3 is TGCAGCGCCTGGTCCTATGGCTACACCTTC. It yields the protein CSAWSYGYTF. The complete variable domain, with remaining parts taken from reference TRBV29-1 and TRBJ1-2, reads SAVISQKPSRDICQRGTSLTIQCQVDSQVTMMFWYRQQPGQSLTLIATANQGSEATYESGFVIDKFPISRPNLTFSTLTVSNMSPEDSSIYLCSAWSYGYTFGSGTRLTVV.

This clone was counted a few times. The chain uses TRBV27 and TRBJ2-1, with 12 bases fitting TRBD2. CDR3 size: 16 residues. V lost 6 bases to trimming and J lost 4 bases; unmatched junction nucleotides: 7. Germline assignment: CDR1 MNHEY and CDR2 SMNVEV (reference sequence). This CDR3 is CASRPATSGGYNEQFF. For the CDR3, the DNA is TGTGCCAGCAGGCCCGCGACTAGCGGGGGTTACAATGAGCAGTTCTTC.

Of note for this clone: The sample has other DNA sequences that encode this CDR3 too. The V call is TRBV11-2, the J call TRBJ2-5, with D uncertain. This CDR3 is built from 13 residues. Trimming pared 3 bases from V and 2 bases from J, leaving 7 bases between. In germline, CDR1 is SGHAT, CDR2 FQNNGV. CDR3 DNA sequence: TGTGCCAGCAGCTTGGGGTTACAAGAGACCCAGTACTTC. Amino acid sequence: CASSLGLQETQYF.

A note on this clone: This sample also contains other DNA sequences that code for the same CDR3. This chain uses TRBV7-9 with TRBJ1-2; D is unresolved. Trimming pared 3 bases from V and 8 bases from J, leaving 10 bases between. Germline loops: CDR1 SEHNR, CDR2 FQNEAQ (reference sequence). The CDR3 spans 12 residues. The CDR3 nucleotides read TGTGCCAGCAGCTTCCCGGGCTACGGCTACACCTTC. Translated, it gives CASSFPGYGYTF. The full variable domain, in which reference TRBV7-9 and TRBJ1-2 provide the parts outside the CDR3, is DTGVSQNPRHKITKRGQNVTFRCDPISEHNRLYWYRQTLGQGPEFLTYFQNEAQLEKSRLLSDRFSAERPKGSFSTLEIQRTEQGDSAMYLCASSFPGYGYTFGSGTRLTVV.

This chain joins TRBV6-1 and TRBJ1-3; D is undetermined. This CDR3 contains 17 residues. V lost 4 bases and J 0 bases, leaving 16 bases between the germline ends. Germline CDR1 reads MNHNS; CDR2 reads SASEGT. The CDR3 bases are TGTGCCAGCAGTGGGGTATACTGGAGAGCCTCTGGAAACACCATATATTTT. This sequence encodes CASSGVYWRASGNTIYF.

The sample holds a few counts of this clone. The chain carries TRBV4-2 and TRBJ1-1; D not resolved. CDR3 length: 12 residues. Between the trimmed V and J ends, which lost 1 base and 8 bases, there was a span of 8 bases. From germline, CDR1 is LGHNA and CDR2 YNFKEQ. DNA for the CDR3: TGTGCCAGCAGCCAAGTGGGCAGGGAAGCTTTCTTT. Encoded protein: CASSQVGREAFF.

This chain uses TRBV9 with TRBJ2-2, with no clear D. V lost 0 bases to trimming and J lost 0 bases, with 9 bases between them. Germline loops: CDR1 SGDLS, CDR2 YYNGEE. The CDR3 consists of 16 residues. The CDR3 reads CASSVGWNSNTGELFF. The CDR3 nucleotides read TGTGCCAGCAGCGTAGGGTGGAATTCGAACACCGGGGAGCTGTTTTTT.

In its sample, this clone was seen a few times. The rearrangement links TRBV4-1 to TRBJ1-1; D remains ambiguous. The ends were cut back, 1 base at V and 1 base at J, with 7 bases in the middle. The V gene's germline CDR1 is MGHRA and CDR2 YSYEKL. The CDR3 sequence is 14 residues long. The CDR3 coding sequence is TGCGCCAGCAGCCAAGCATCAGCGAACACTGAAGCTTTCTTT. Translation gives CASSQASANTEAFF.

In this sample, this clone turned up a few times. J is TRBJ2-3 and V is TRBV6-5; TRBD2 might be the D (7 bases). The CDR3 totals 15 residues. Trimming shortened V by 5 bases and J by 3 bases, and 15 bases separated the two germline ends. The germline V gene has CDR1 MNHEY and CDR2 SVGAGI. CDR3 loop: CASSQVGGATDTQYF. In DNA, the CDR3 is TGTGCCAGCAGTCAGGTGGGGGGGGCGACAGATACGCAGTATTTT.

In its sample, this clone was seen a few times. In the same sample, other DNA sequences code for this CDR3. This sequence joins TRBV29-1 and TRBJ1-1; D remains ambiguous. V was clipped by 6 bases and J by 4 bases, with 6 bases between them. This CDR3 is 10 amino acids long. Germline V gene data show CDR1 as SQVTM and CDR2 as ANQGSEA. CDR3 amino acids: CSVRGTEAFF. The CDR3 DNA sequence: TGCAGCGTCCGTGGCACTGAAGCTTTCTTT.

The CDR3 region has the DNA TGCAGCTTCTGGGGGGGCGCAAACACCGGGGAGCTGTTTTTT. Its protein is CSFWGGANTGELFF. The rearrangement links TRBV29-1 to TRBJ2-2; TRBD2 might be the D (7 bases). The CDR3 has 14 residues. V gave up 8 bases and J gave up 2 bases, with 15 bases separating them. Looked up from germline, CDR1 is SQVTM and CDR2 is ANQGSEA.

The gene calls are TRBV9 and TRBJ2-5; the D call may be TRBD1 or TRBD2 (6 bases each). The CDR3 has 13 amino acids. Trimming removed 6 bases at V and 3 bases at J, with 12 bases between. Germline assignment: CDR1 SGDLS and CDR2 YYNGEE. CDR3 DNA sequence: TGTGCCAGCACCGGGGGCGGAGAAGAGACCCAGTACTTC. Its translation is CASTGGGEETQYF.

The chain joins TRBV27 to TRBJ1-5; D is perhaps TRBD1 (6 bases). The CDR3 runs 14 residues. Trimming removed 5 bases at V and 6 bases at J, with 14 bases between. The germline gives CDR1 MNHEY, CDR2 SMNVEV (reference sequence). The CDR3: CASSPPGGRQPQHF. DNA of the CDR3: TGTGCCAGCAGTCCCCCGGGGGGCCGTCAGCCCCAGCATTTT.

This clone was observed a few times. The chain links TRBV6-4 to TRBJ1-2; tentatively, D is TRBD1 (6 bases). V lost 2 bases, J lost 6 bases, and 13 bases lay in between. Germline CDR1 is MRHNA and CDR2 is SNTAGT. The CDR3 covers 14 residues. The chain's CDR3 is CASSDQTGGNGYTF. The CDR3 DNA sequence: TGTGCCAGCAGTGACCAAACGGGGGGCAATGGCTACACCTTC.

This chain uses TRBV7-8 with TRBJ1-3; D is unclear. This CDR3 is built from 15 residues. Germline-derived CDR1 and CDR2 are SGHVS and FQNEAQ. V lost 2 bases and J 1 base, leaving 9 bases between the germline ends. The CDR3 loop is CASSLFTQSGNTIYF. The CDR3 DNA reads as TGTGCCAGCAGCTTATTCACCCAATCTGGAAACACCATATATTTT.

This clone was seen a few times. The CDR3 is CASSQRLVGGDTEAFF. The DNA for the CDR3 is TGCGCCAGCAGCCAGAGGTTGGTTGGGGGAGACACTGAAGCTTTCTTT. This chain joins TRBV4-1 and TRBJ1-1; maybe TRBD1 (5 bases). The CDR3 is 16 residues long. V lost 3 bases and J 3 bases, leaving 17 bases between the germline ends. Germline V lookup: CDR1 MGHRA, CDR2 YSYEKL.

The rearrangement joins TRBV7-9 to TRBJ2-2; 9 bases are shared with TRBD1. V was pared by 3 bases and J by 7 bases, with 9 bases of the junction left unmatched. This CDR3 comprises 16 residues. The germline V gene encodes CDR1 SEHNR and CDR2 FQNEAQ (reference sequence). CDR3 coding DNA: TGTGCCAGCAGCTTGAGAACAGGGGGCTTGGACGGGGAGCTGTTTTTT. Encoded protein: CASSLRTGGLDGELFF.

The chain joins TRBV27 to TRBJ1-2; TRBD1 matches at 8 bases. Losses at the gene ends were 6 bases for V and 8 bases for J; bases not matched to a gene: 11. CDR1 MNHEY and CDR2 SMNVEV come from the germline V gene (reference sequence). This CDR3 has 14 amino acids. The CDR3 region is CASSSGAGTGGYTF. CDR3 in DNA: TGTGCCAGCAGCTCTGGAGCCGGGACAGGAGGCTACACCTTC.

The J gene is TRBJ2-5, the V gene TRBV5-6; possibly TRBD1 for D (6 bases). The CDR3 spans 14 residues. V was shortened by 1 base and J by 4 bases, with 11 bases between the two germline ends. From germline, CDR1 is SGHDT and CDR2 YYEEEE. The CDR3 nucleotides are TGTGCCAGCAGCTTGTCTGGGGGCGGAGAGACCCAGTACTTC. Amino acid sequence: CASSLSGGGETQYF.

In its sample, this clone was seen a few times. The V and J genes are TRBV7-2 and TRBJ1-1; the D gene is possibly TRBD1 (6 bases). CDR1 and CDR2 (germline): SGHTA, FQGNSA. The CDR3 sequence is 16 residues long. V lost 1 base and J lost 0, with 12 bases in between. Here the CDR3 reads CASSLVVGQLNTEAFF. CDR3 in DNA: TGTGCCAGCAGCTTAGTAGTCGGACAGCTGAACACTGAAGCTTTCTTT.

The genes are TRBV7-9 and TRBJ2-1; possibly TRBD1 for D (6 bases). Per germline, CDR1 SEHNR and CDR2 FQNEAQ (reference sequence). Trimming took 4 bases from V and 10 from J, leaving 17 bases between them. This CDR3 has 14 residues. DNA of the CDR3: TGTGCCAGCAGCTATCGGACAGAGAACTGGGAGCAGTTCTTC. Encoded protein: CASSYRTENWEQFF.

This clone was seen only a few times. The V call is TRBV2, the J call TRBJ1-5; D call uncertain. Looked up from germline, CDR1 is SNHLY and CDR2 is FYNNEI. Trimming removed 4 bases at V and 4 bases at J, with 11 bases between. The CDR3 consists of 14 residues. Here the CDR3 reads CASSGSFGNQPQHF. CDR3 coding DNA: TGTGCCAGCAGTGGAAGTTTTGGTAATCAGCCCCAGCATTTT.

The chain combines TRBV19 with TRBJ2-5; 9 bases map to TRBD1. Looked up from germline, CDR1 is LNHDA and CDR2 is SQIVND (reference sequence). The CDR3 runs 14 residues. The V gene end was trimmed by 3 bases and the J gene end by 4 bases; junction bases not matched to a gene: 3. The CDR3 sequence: CASSMGQGRETQYF. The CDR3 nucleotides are TGTGCCAGTAGTATGGGACAGGGTAGAGAGACCCAGTACTTC.

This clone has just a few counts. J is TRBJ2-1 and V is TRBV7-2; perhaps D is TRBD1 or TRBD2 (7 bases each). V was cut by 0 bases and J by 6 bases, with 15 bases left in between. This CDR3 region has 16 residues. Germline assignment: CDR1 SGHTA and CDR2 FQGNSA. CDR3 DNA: TGTGCCAGCAGCTTAGCGGGCCAGGGGGGGCTCAATGAGCAGTTCTTC. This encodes CASSLAGQGGLNEQFF. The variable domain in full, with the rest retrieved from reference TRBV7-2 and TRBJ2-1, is GAGVSQSPSNKVTEKGKDVELRCDPISGHTALYWYRQSLGQGLEFLIYFQGNSAPDKSGLPSDRFSAERTGGSVSTLTIQRTQQEDSAVYLCASSLAGQGGLNEQFFGPGTRLTVL.